Below are 29 T cell receptor beta chains sequenced from a single sample in a study of T cells in Graves' hyperthyroidism and ophthalmopathy. Using RNA transcripts as the source, TCR beta CDR3 regions were amplified. Using the HTBI primer set, a first-round RT-PCR was run on the TCR CDR3. TCRdb re-called the multiplex PCR reads with MiXCR, one entry per CDR3 protein. Here the sample spans fewer than 450,000 distinct CDR3 sequences, approximately 17% being singletons. The sequenced material came from blood. These receptor sequences come from a man aged 18 to 30 with Graves' ophthalmopathy.

This clonotype has only a few counts. The rearrangement links TRBV3-1 to TRBJ2-7, with D possibly TRBD2 on 5 matching bases. V lost 4 bases to trimming and J lost 6 bases, with 16 bases between them. The CDR3 extends over 14 amino acids. Germline V gene sequence: CDR1 LGHDT, CDR2 YNNKEL (reference sequence). The CDR3 sequence is CASSRREVLGEQYF. As DNA, the CDR3 is TGTGCCAGCAGCCGCCGGGAAGTTCTCGGCGAGCAGTACTTC.

This clonotype has ten or more counts. The CDR3 DNA sequence: TGTGCCAGCACGGAACCGCAAGAGACCCAGTACTTC. Translating gives CASTEPQETQYF. This chain uses TRBV12-3 or TRBV12-4 with TRBJ2-5; D is unclear. This CDR3 spans 12 amino acids. V was trimmed by 7 bases and J by 2 bases, leaving 8 bases between them.

This clonotype was observed a handful of times. The V call is TRBV12-3 or TRBV12-4, the J call TRBJ2-5; D could derive from TRBD1 or TRBD2 (6 bases each). Trimming cost V 6 bases and J 0 bases, with 17 bases left between them. The CDR3 covers 16 residues. CDR3 nucleotide sequence: TGTGCCAGCAGCCCCGGGGGCAGAAAGTACCAAGAGACCCAGTACTTC. Translation gives CASSPGGRKYQETQYF.

The CDR3 DNA is TGTGCCAGTAGTTTCCTTCAGAGTGAAGCTTTCTTT. Translating gives CASSFLQSEAFF. The J gene is TRBJ1-1, the V gene TRBV19; no reliable D call. Trimming shortened V by 5 bases and J by 7 bases, and 11 bases separated the two germline ends. CDR1 and CDR2 from the germline V gene are LNHDA and SQIVND (reference sequence). The CDR3 contains 12 residues. The full variable domain, completed using reference TRBV19 and TRBJ1-1, is DGGITQSPKYLFRKEGQNVTLSCEQNLNHDAMYWYRQDPGQGLRLIYYSQIVNDFQKGDIAEGYSVSREKKESFPLTVTSAQKNPTAFYLCASSFLQSEAFFGQGTRLTVV.

This clonotype was detected a few times. The chain links TRBV9 to TRBJ1-1; 9 bases are a match to TRBD1. The CDR3 runs to 15 residues. V was pared by 3 bases and J by 8 bases, with 11 bases of the junction left unmatched. Germline loops: CDR1 SGDLS, CDR2 YYNGEE. CDR3 DNA sequence: TGTGCCAGCAGCGCGCGGGACAGGGAAATCCGGGAAGCTTTCTTT. Its protein is CASSARDREIREAFF.

This clonotype was recorded many times. The chain has TRBV5-1 and TRBJ2-7; D could derive from TRBD1 or TRBD2 (5 bases each). The V gene lost 6 bases and the J gene lost 2 bases, with 12 bases spanning the gap. The CDR3 consists of 13 residues. The germline V gene has CDR1 SGHRS and CDR2 YFSETQ. CDR3 amino acids: CASTRDATYEQYF. CDR3 DNA: TGCGCCAGCACTCGGGACGCGACCTACGAGCAGTACTTC. Combining the CDR3 with reference TRBV5-1 and TRBJ2-7 gives the whole variable domain KAGVTQTPRYLIKTRGQQVTLSCSPISGHRSVSWYQQTPGQGLQFLFEYFSETQRNKGNFPGRFSGRQFSNSRSEMNVSTLELGDSALYLCASTRDATYEQYFGPGTRLTVT.

Details on this clonotype: This could be a read error, since a much larger clone is one nucleotide away. The chain recombines TRBV20-1 with TRBJ1-3; 8 positions match TRBD1. V shed 3 bases, J shed 3 bases, and the junction held 10 bases outside the gene matches. The length of the CDR3 is 16 residues. Germline V gene lookup returns CDR1 DFQATT and CDR2 SNEGSKA (reference sequence). The CDR3 protein is CSARSSRTGFGNTIYF. The CDR3 DNA sequence: TGCAGTGCTAGGTCCTCCAGGACAGGGTTTGGAAACACCATATATTTT.

The chain carries TRBV4-1 and TRBJ2-5; TRBD2 matches 9 bases. Trimming cost V 4 bases and J 0 bases; bases outside gene matches: 6. Germline loops: CDR1 MGHRA, CDR2 YSYEKL. The CDR3 has 16 residues. This CDR3 reads CASSLIQRGDQETQYF. In nucleotides, the CDR3 is TGCGCCAGCAGCCTGATCCAGCGGGGGGACCAAGAGACCCAGTACTTC.

V usage is TRBV19 and J usage is TRBJ2-2, with D possibly being TRBD2 (6 bases). Trimming shortened V by 4 bases and J by 2 bases, and 14 bases separated the two germline ends. The CDR3 sequence is 16 residues long. Per germline, CDR1 LNHDA and CDR2 SQIVND (reference sequence). The CDR3 DNA sequence: TGTGCCAGTAGTACCTTAGGGCGGGGAAACACCGGGGAGCTGTTTTTT. Its protein product is CASSTLGRGNTGELFF.

In its sample, this clonotype was seen many times. The chain couples TRBV28 to TRBJ1-5, with D hard to call. Deletions cut 3 bases from V and 4 bases from J, with 16 bases between. This CDR3 has 16 residues. CDR1 and CDR2 (germline): MDHEN, SYDVKM. CDR3 amino acids: CASSLEAGRENQPQHF. The CDR3 DNA is TGTGCCAGCAGTTTGGAGGCAGGACGGGAGAATCAGCCCCAGCATTTT.

V gene TRBV28 combines with J gene TRBJ1-5, with D maybe TRBD1 (6 bases). The CDR3 totals 13 residues. CDR1 and CDR2 from the germline V gene are MDHEN and SYDVKM. V was clipped by 8 bases and J by 3 bases, with 11 bases between them. The CDR3 DNA follows: TGTGCCAGCGACAGGTTATTCAATCAGCCCCAGCATTTT. Amino acids: CASDRLFNQPQHF.

This clonotype was seen a few times. This rearrangement joins TRBV7-9 to TRBJ2-7; no definite D call. Trimming left V 1 base short and J 3 bases short, with 13 bases between. Germline V gene sequence: CDR1 SEHNR, CDR2 FQNEAQ (reference sequence). The length of the CDR3 is 15 residues. The CDR3 sequence is CASSLEGAYYYEQYF. For the CDR3, the DNA is TGTGCCAGCAGCTTAGAGGGTGCCTACTACTACGAGCAGTACTTC.

This clonotype was recorded at least ten times. The V call is TRBV7-3, the J call TRBJ1-5, with TRBD1 matching 7 bases. Germline CDR1 is SGHTA and CDR2 is FQGTGA. The V segment lost 1 base and the J segment 7 bases; nucleotides outside the gene matches: 10. The CDR3 is made up of 16 amino acids. The CDR3 DNA follows: TGTGCCAGCAGCTTAATTTGGGCCGGGACAGACCAGCCCCAGCATTTT. It specifies CASSLIWAGTDQPQHF.

The chain combines TRBV6-1 with TRBJ1-5, with 8 bases aligning to TRBD1. The CDR3 is 16 amino acids. CDR1 and CDR2 from the germline V gene are MNHNS and SASEGT. Trimming took 6 bases from V and 7 from J; bases not matched to a gene: 14. CDR3 loop: CASSRSGTGRGQPQHF. CDR3 coding DNA: TGTGCCAGCAGCCGTTCCGGGACAGGAAGAGGGCAGCCCCAGCATTTT.

This rearrangement joins TRBV7-9 to TRBJ1-2, with D unresolved. CDR1 and CDR2 (germline): SEHNR, FQNEAQ (reference sequence). The CDR3 sequence is 11 residues long. V lost 0 bases to trimming and J lost 11 bases, with 7 bases between them. The CDR3 nucleotides are TGTGCCAGCAGCTTAGCGCTGAATTACACCTTC. As protein: CASSLALNYTF.

In this sample, this clonotype turned up many times. The chain combines TRBV7-2 with TRBJ2-3; D is possibly TRBD1 or TRBD2 (6 bases each). V was shortened by 5 bases and J by 8 bases, with 14 bases between the two germline ends. The CDR3 contains 13 residues. The V gene's germline CDR1 is SGHTA and CDR2 FQGNSA. Here the CDR3 DNA reads TGTGCCAGCAGCCTAGAAACGGGGGCTACGCAGTATTTT. Its translation is CASSLETGATQYF. Supplemented by reference TRBV7-2 and TRBJ2-3, the full variable domain reads GAGVSQSPSNKVTEKGKDVELRCDPISGHTALYWYRQSLGQGLEFLIYFQGNSAPDKSGLPSDRFSAERTGGSVSTLTIQRTQQEDSAVYLCASSLETGATQYFGPGTRLTVL.

This clonotype was picked up many times. V usage is TRBV2 and J usage is TRBJ1-1; D is unclear. The germline V and J ends were trimmed by 9 bases and 1 base, with 15 bases remaining between them. The CDR3 totals 14 residues. Germline V gene lookup returns CDR1 SNHLY and CDR2 FYNNEI. DNA of the CDR3: TGTGCCAGTTTCCGGACGGTCTCGAACACTGAAGCTTTCTTT. Translating it yields CASFRTVSNTEAFF.

This clonotype has a handful of counts. V gene TRBV27 combines with J gene TRBJ1-6; 8 bases align to TRBD1. The CDR3 has 15 amino acids. Trimming removed 1 base from V and 8 bases from J; junction bases left unmatched: 4. Germline lookup yields CDR1 MNHEY and CDR2 SMNVEV (reference sequence). The CDR3 DNA sequence: TGTGCCAGCAGTTTATGGGGACAGGCAGATTCACCCCTCCACTTT. This translates into CASSLWGQADSPLHF.

The chain combines TRBV7-9 with TRBJ2-5; the D gene is possibly TRBD2 (5 bases). Trimming removed 5 bases from V and 2 bases from J, with 9 bases in between. The CDR3 is 13 amino acids. CDR1 SEHNR and CDR2 FQNEAQ come from the germline V gene (reference sequence). The CDR3 loop reads CASSREGQETQYF. The CDR3 DNA is TGTGCCAGCAGCCGAGAGGGACAAGAGACCCAGTACTTC.

In its sample, this clonotype was seen many times. The chain employs TRBV20-1 and TRBJ1-1; the D gene is possibly TRBD1 (5 bases). V gave up 0 bases and J gave up 3 bases, with 14 bases separating them. The CDR3 runs 15 residues. Germline CDR1 reads DFQATT; CDR2 reads SNEGSKA (reference sequence). CDR3: CSARDQGGWDTEAFF. CDR3 bases: TGCAGTGCTAGAGATCAGGGAGGGTGGGACACTGAAGCTTTCTTT.

This clonotype was picked up many times. The V call is TRBV20-1, the J call TRBJ2-2, with D perhaps matching TRBD1 or TRBD2 (5 bases each). This CDR3 region has 16 residues. Germline values: CDR1 DFQATT, CDR2 SNEGSKA (reference sequence). Trimming removed 0 bases from V and 3 bases from J, with 14 bases in between. The CDR3, as DNA: TGCAGTGCTAGAGATTCCAGACGAGGGGACACCGGGGAGCTGTTTTTT. It translates to CSARDSRRGDTGELFF.

This clonotype was seen repeatedly, ten times or more. The chain couples TRBV11-2 to TRBJ1-1; TRBD1 agrees at 7 bases. Per germline, CDR1 SGHAT and CDR2 FQNNGV. V gave up 8 bases and J gave up 0 bases; unmatched junction bases: 6. The CDR3 totals 14 residues. CDR3: CASAKQGMNTEAFF. The DNA for the CDR3 is TGTGCCAGCGCCAAACAGGGGATGAACACTGAAGCTTTCTTT.

In nucleotides, the CDR3 is TGTGCCAGCAGTGAAATGGCCAGTCCGGCGGCTGGAAACACCATATATTTT. Amino acid sequence: CASSEMASPAAGNTIYF. The chain is built from TRBV2 and TRBJ1-3; no clear D. Trimming shortened V by 2 bases and J by 2 bases, and 16 bases separated the two germline ends. The germline gives CDR1 SNHLY, CDR2 FYNNEI. The CDR3 consists of 17 residues.

This clonotype has at least ten counts. The chain is built from TRBV3-1 and TRBJ1-2; a weak D match, TRBD1 (5 bases). The CDR3 totals 14 residues. Germline assignment: CDR1 LGHDT and CDR2 YNNKEL (reference sequence). V shed 5 bases and J shed 3 bases, with 13 bases lying between them. In nucleotides, the CDR3 is TGTGCCAGCAGCTTGAAAGGGACGGACTATGGCTACACCTTC. It codes for CASSLKGTDYGYTF.

This clonotype was recorded at least ten times. This rearrangement joins TRBV6-1 to TRBJ2-1, with a possible D match to TRBD1 (6 bases). Germline lookup yields CDR1 MNHNS and CDR2 SASEGT. V was trimmed by 6 bases and J by 0 bases, leaving 18 bases between them. The CDR3 length is 17 residues. CDR3 DNA sequence: TGTGCCAGCAGCCTCCTCCACACAGGGAGCTCCTACAATGAGCAGTTCTTC. Its protein is CASSLLHTGSSYNEQFF.

The chain couples TRBV28 to TRBJ2-1; tentatively, D is TRBD2 (6 bases). Germline CDR1 MDHEN, CDR2 SYDVKM. Trimming stripped 2 bases from V and 7 bases from J, with 24 bases between. This CDR3 has 18 residues. The CDR3 sequence is CASSLLGGPLEKDNEQFF. The CDR3 DNA sequence: TGTGCCAGCAGTTTACTGGGGGGACCCCTGGAGAAAGATAATGAGCAGTTCTTC. Complete variable domain (other parts from reference TRBV28 and TRBJ2-1): DVKVTQSSRYLVKRTGEKVFLECVQDMDHENMFWYRQDPGLGLRLIYFSYDVKMKEKGDIPEGYSVSREKKERFSLILESASTNQTSMYLCASSLLGGPLEKDNEQFFGPGTRLTVL.

This clonotype was observed at least ten times. The chain has TRBV27 and TRBJ1-1; D is uncertain. Between the trimmed V and J ends, which lost 5 bases and 1 base, there was a span of 11 bases. Germline CDR1 MNHEY, CDR2 SMNVEV (reference sequence). CDR3 length equals 14 residues. In DNA form, the CDR3 reads TGTGCCAGCAGTCACGAAACAGAGAACACTGAAGCTTTCTTT. Translating it yields CASSHETENTEAFF.

In this sample, this clonotype turned up a few times. This chain links TRBV5-1 with TRBJ2-1; 8 bases line up with TRBD2. Germline V gives CDR1 SGHRS, CDR2 YFSETQ. The CDR3 has 17 amino acids. V shed 4 bases and J 5 bases; nucleotides not matched to a gene: 14. The DNA for the CDR3 is TGCGCCAGCAGCCAACTATCGAGCGGGGGTTTAAACAATGAGCAGTTCTTC. As protein: CASSQLSSGGLNNEQFF.

This sequence joins TRBV29-1 and TRBJ1-4, with D uncertain. Trimming took 6 bases from V and 4 from J, leaving 15 bases between them. Germline CDR1 is SQVTM and CDR2 is ANQGSEA. This CDR3 region has 14 residues. The CDR3 nucleotides are TGCAGCGTGGAATTAGGACTGCGTAATGAAAAACTGTTTTTT. This encodes CSVELGLRNEKLFF.